Listed below are T cell receptor beta chains from one sample, sequenced in a study of blood T cell repertoires in COVID-19. TCRdb's table, derived via immunoSEQ multiplex PCR, lists solely in-frame clones and lacks some. Of under 200,000 clones detected, roughly 80% appear once; the ten largest clones hold less than 4%. The sample taken for sequencing was PBMCs or T cells enriched from blood (not recorded which). These receptors were obtained from an older woman who had recovered from COVID-19. Each CDR3 is given without its conserved first and last residue.

>TRBV7-2|TRBJ1-2
ASSRQGANGYT
>TRBV27|TRBJ1-6
ASSLAGRGRRSPLH
>TRBV7-8|TRBJ1-5
ASSSSGTAFQPQH
>TRBV20-1|TRBJ1-1
SARDNSKAF
>TRBV6-5|TRBJ2-3
ASSSPGTDTQY
>TRBV24-1|TRBJ1-1
ATRDREFEAF
>TRBV24-1|TRBJ2-2
ATSDLSGGPTGELF
>TRBV4-2|TRBJ2-3
ASSQDLVAGGRIDTQY
>TRBV18|TRBJ1-1
ASSPSTGSTEAF
>TRBV5-1|TRBJ1-2
ASSLDSLGYT
>TRBV7-8|TRBJ1-2
ASSPEAPSLYGYT
>TRBV21-1|TRBJ1-2
ASRKGGQGNYGYT
>TRBV5-1|TRBJ2-1
ASSLGFDRGRSNEQF
>TRBV12-3/TRBV12-4|TRBJ1-5
ASSTADRRPQH
>TRBV5-4|TRBJ2-7
ASSLEQGAGEQY
>TRBV5-1|TRBJ2-5
ASSLAWGGGETQY
>TRBV7-3|TRBJ2-3
ASSSVRGGTDTQY
>TRBV6-1|TRBJ2-3
ASSELGNGGDTQY
>TRBV28|TRBJ1-1
ASSLKPRADTEAF
>TRBV19|TRBJ1-1
ASSKGGNTEAF
>TRBV6-4|TRBJ2-3
ASSESPTQGDTQY
>TRBV5-4|TRBJ1-4
ASSLGGQGTTNEKLF
>TRBV6-5|TRBJ1-5
ASTGYGADQPQH
>TRBV19|TRBJ1-1
ASSIGGEVTEAF
>TRBV2|TRBJ2-6
ASRDRGLSGANVLT
>TRBV6-4|TRBJ1-1
ASSDSRSEAF
>TRBV5-6|TRBJ2-2
ASSSNLADGELF
>TRBV5-4|TRBJ2-1
ASSLGSSGENEQF